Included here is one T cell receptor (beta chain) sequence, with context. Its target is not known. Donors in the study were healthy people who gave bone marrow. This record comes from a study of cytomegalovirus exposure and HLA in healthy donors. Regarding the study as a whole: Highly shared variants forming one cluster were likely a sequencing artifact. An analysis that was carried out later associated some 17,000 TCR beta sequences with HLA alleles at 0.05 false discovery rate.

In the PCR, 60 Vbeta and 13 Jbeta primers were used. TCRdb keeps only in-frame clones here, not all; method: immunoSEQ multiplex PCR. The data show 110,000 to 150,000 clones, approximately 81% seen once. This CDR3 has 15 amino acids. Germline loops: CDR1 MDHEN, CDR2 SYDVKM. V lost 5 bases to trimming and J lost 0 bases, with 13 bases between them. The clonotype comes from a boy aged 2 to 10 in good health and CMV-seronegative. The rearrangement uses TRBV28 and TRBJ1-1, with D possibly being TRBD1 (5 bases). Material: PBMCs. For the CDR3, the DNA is TGTGCCAGCAGTGGGGCACGGAGCTTGAACACTGAAGCTTTCTTT. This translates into CASSGARSLNTEAFF. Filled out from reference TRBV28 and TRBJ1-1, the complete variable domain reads DVKVTQSSRYLVKRTGEKVFLECVQDMDHENMFWYRQDPGLGLRLIYFSYDVKMKEKGDIPEGYSVSREKKERFSLILESASTNQTSMYLCASSGARSLNTEAFFGQGTRLTVV.